These 18 T cell receptor beta chains were sequenced from one sample in a study of blood T cell repertoires in COVID-19. This table comes from immunoSEQ multiplex PCR, and its TCRdb copy is limited to in-frame clones, with some not included. The sample lists more than 85,000 clones, 82% occurring once. The sequenced material came from peripheral blood. The receptors here all came from a woman aged 55-69 years with acute or convalescent COVID-19.

The V call is TRBV3-1 (or the pseudogene TRBV3-2), the J call TRBJ1-2, with D tentatively TRBD1 (5 bases). Germline lookup yields CDR1 LGHDT and CDR2 YNNKEL (reference sequence). V lost 4 bases and J 4 bases, leaving 16 bases between the germline ends. The CDR3 is 15 amino acids. The CDR3 DNA reads as TGTGCCAGCAGCCCGCCGGGGGGACTGGGCTATGGCTACACCTTC. Amino acid sequence: CASSPPGGLGYGYTF.

The chain employs TRBV3-1 (or the pseudogene TRBV3-2) and TRBJ1-3; D is unclear. V was pared by 2 bases and J by 0 bases, with 5 bases between. The V gene's germline CDR1 is LGHDT and CDR2 YNNKEL (reference sequence). The CDR3 is 14 amino acids. The CDR3 DNA is TGTGCCAGCAGCCAATCTTCCTCTGGAAACACCATATATTTT. This gives the protein CASSQSSSGNTIYF.

The chain recombines TRBV5-6 with TRBJ1-6, with D possibly matching TRBD1 (6 bases). The CDR3 contains 16 residues. CDR1 is SGHDT, CDR2 YYEEEE, per germline. V was cut by 0 bases and J by 8 bases, with 15 bases left in between. The CDR3 protein is CASSLGLGQLDSPLHF. The CDR3 DNA reads TGTGCCAGCAGCTTGGGTCTCGGACAGTTAGATTCACCCCTCCACTTT.

This chain links TRBV4-2 with TRBJ2-1; 8 positions agree with TRBD1. Germline V lookup: CDR1 LGHNA, CDR2 YNFKEQ. This CDR3 spans 13 amino acids. Trimming cost V 5 bases and J 7 bases; bases outside gene matches: 4. The CDR3 nucleotides read TGTGCCAGCAGCGGACAGGGTTTTAATGAGCAGTTCTTC. Translating gives CASSGQGFNEQFF.

The rearrangement joins TRBV7-2 to TRBJ1-4; possible D gene TRBD1, 6 bases. The ends were cut back, 5 bases at V and 6 bases at J, with 16 bases in the middle. The CDR3 totals 15 residues. Germline CDR1 is SGHTA and CDR2 is FQGNSA. The CDR3 bases are TGTGCCAGCAGCCCCACCGGGACATATGATGAAAAACTGTTTTTT. The encoded protein is CASSPTGTYDEKLFF.

V is TRBV24-1 and J is TRBJ2-3; D is undetermined. CDR1 and CDR2 (germline): KGHDR, SFDVKD. This CDR3 contains 15 residues. V lost 3 bases, J lost 3 bases, and 12 bases lay in between. In nucleotides, the CDR3 is TGTGCCACCAGTGATGCGGTCGTTGCGACAGATACGCAGTATTTT. Translation: CATSDAVVATDTQYF.

This chain joins TRBV7-3 and TRBJ2-2, with D possibly matching TRBD2 (6 bases). There are 16 residues in the CDR3. Per germline, CDR1 SGHTA and CDR2 FQGTGA. V gave up 1 base and J gave up 0 bases, with 9 bases separating them. The chain's CDR3 is CASSLNPGANTGELFF. The DNA for the CDR3 is TGTGCCAGCAGCTTAAACCCGGGGGCGAACACCGGGGAGCTGTTTTTT.

The rearrangement joins TRBV5-1 to TRBJ2-2; a weak D match, TRBD1 (6 bases). The length of the CDR3 is 15 residues. V lost 5 bases and J 7 bases, leaving 18 bases between the germline ends. Germline V lookup: CDR1 SGHRS, CDR2 YFSETQ. The CDR3 DNA follows: TGCGCCAGCAGATTCTTCTACAGGGATATCGGGGAGCTGTTTTTT. Its translation is CASRFFYRDIGELFF.

This sequence joins TRBV6-5 and TRBJ1-6; maybe TRBD1 (5 bases). Germline loops: CDR1 MNHEY, CDR2 SVGAGI. Trimming stripped 6 bases from V and 10 bases from J, with 19 bases between. CDR3 length equals 15 residues. CDR3 sequence (DNA): TGTGCCAGCAGCCGCAGGGAGGGTTTTGGGTCACCCCTCCACTTT. It yields the protein CASSRREGFGSPLHF.

The CDR3 DNA is TGTGCCAGCGGAAGCGGGCCACCACAAGAGACCCAGTACTTC. This gives the protein CASGSGPPQETQYF. The chain joins TRBV5-4 to TRBJ2-5; TRBD2 is a possible D gene (6 bases). With 7 bases removed from V and 2 bases from J, the gap between germline ends came to 15 bases. CDR1 SGHNT and CDR2 YYREEE come from the germline V gene (reference sequence). The CDR3 has 14 residues. Using reference TRBV5-4 and TRBJ2-5 for the parts outside the CDR3, the full variable domain is ETGVTQSPTHLIKTRGQQVTLRCSSQSGHNTVSWYQQALGQGPQFIFQYYREEENGRGNFPPRFSGLQFPNYSSELNVNALELDDSALYLCASGSGPPQETQYFGPGTRLLVL.

This clone was seen only once. This sequence joins TRBV19 and TRBJ1-2; no definite D call. CDR1 LNHDA and CDR2 SQIVND come from the germline V gene (reference sequence). This CDR3 contains 13 residues. V lost 3 bases and J lost 0, with 5 bases in between. The CDR3 loop reads CASSILANYGYTF. The CDR3, as DNA: TGTGCCAGTAGTATCCTTGCTAACTATGGCTACACCTTC.

The V call is TRBV5-6, the J call TRBJ1-2, with unresolved D. This CDR3 has 12 residues. The V end was cut by 1 base, the J end by 7 bases, with 8 bases between. CDR1 is SGHDT, CDR2 YYEEEE, per germline. The CDR3 DNA follows: TGTGCCAGCAGCTTGTCCAGGTCTGGCTACACCTTC. As protein: CASSLSRSGYTF.

The chain links TRBV5-1 to TRBJ2-2; 11 positions agree with TRBD2. The V gene end was trimmed by 3 bases and the J gene end by 3 bases; junction bases not matched to a gene: 1. CDR1 is SGHRS, CDR2 YFSETQ, per germline. This CDR3 spans 15 amino acids. CDR3 residues: CASSWGLADTGELFF. The CDR3 DNA reads TGCGCCAGCAGCTGGGGACTAGCGGACACCGGGGAGCTGTTTTTT.

The gene calls are TRBV5-6 and TRBJ1-3; D possibly corresponds to TRBD1 (5 bases). The CDR3 has 15 residues. Per the germline V gene, CDR1 is SGHDT and CDR2 is YYEEEE. V was shortened by 6 bases and J by 4 bases, with 17 bases between the two germline ends. CDR3 sequence: CASTPLGGNGNTIYF. The CDR3 DNA is TGTGCCAGCACCCCCCTGGGGGGGAACGGAAACACCATATATTTT.

This chain joins TRBV28 and TRBJ1-5; 9 bases line up with TRBD1. CDR3 size: 14 residues. V was pared by 7 bases and J by 7 bases, with 8 bases of the junction left unmatched. Germline-derived CDR1 and CDR2 are MDHEN and SYDVKM. The CDR3 spells CASTRPTGGQPQHF. CDR3 bases: TGTGCCAGCACCCGTCCGACAGGGGGACAGCCCCAGCATTTT.

This clone appeared a few times. The rearrangement links TRBV28 to TRBJ1-5, with TRBD1 as a possible D gene (5 bases). Germline V gene sequence: CDR1 MDHEN, CDR2 SYDVKM. This CDR3 is 15 amino acids long. V was trimmed by 6 bases and J by 9 bases, leaving 21 bases between them. CDR3 sequence: CASSPGGVDGGPQHF. In DNA form, the CDR3 reads TGTGCCAGCAGCCCTGGGGGGGTTGACGGGGGGCCCCAGCATTTT.

This sequence joins TRBV2 and TRBJ2-2; tentative D call: TRBD1 (6 bases). V was clipped by 7 bases and J by 3 bases, with 12 bases between them. Per the germline V gene, CDR1 is SNHLY and CDR2 is FYNNEI. The length of the CDR3 is 14 residues. The CDR3 DNA reads as TGTGCCAGCAACCGGGACACAGACACCGGGGAGCTGTTTTTT. Its protein is CASNRDTDTGELFF.

This chain connects TRBV9 to TRBJ2-2, with D unclear. The ends were cut back, 4 bases at V and 3 bases at J, with 16 bases in the middle. CDR1 SGDLS and CDR2 YYNGEE come from the germline V gene. CDR3 size: 16 residues. CDR3 nucleotides: TGTGCCAGCAGCTCCCCCCTCGGGTATCACACCGGGGAGCTGTTTTTT. Translation: CASSSPLGYHTGELFF.